This T cell receptor (beta chain) appears in the sequencing data of a study of radiotherapy plus CTLA-4 blockade in lung cancer. The repertoire was sequenced with immunoSEQ multiplex PCR; TCRdb's copy has only in-frame clones and lacks some. Of approximately 97,000 clones in the sample, about 80% were seen once. This clone appeared a single time. This CDR3 spans 14 amino acids. Germline assignment: CDR1 LGHNA and CDR2 YNFKEQ. Trimming left V 0 bases short and J 4 bases short, with 9 bases between. The genes are TRBV4-2 and TRBJ2-5, with D perhaps TRBD2 (6 bases). This sample comprised peripheral blood, obtained from a patient treated with radiotherapy plus ipilimumab. The clonotype was recovered from a human donor with non-small cell lung cancer who had stable disease on radiotherapy plus ipilimumab. The CDR3 DNA reads TGTGCCAGCAGCCAAGAGAGTAGCGGAGAGACCCAGTACTTC. Translation gives CASSQESSGETQYF.